This TCR beta chain originates from a study of cytomegalovirus exposure and HLA in healthy donors. Germline CDR1 MNHNS, CDR2 SASEGT. The CDR3 runs 11 residues. The V and J ends lost 8 bases and 4 bases respectively, with 5 bases between them. PCR involved 60 Vbeta and 13 Jbeta primers. Libraries were prepared by immunoSEQ multiplex PCR; TCRdb keeps only in-frame clonotypes and omits some of them. The sample lists around 89,000 clones; around 75% were seen once. This clone came up a few times. The antigen is undetermined. General study points: Some TCR beta chains (approximately 180 of them) were listed as cytomegalovirus-associated.

The chain links TRBV6-1 to TRBJ1-4; no definite D call. Sequencing input: PBMCs. The receptor was isolated from a middle-aged man in good health and CMV-seronegative. CDR3 amino acids: CASQDNEKLFF. CDR3 bases: TGTGCCAGCCAGGATAATGAAAAACTGTTTTTT.